The clone carrying this T cell receptor beta chain has only one observation. In the source study's methods: Amplified reference gene primers provided the basis for estimating nucleated cell counts. Sequencing was performed with immunoSEQ multiplex PCR; in TCRdb, only in-frame clones are kept and a portion is missing. That table gives V, J and clone size, and the DNA gave D and trimming. The sample records tens of thousands of clones, roughly 87% being singletons. The sample belongs to a study of blood T cell repertoires in COVID-19. Background on the study: The cDNA or gDNA used as material had been derived from T cells, B-cell-depleted T cells, or PBMCs.

The CDR3 spans 15 residues. Germline CDR1 reads SGHNT; CDR2 reads YYREEE (reference sequence). V lost 4 bases and J lost 3; bases outside the gene matches: 5. Specimen: peripheral blood. This sequence joins TRBV5-4 and TRBJ2-7, with TRBD2 identical over 12 bases. The clonotype comes from a woman aged 80 or over with acute or convalescent COVID-19. The DNA for the CDR3 is TGTGCCAGCAGCCCGGGACTAGCGGGTGACTACGAGCAGTACGTC. Its protein product is CASSPGLAGDYEQYV.